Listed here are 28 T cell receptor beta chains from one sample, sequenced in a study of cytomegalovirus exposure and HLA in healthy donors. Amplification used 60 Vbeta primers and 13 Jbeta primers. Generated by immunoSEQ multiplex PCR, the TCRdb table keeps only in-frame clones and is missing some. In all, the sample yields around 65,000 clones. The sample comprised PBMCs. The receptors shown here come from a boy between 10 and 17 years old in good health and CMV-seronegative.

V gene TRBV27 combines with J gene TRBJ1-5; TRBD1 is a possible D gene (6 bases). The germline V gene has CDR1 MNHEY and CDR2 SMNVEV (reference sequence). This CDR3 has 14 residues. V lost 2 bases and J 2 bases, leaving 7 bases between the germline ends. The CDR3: CASSLNRGNQPQHF. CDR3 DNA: TGTGCCAGCAGTTTAAACAGGGGCAATCAGCCCCAGCATTTT.

CDR3 sequence: CASSLGGRTEAFF. DNA for the CDR3: TGTGCCAGCAGCTTGGGGGGGAGGACTGAAGCTTTCTTT. The genes are TRBV5-6 and TRBJ1-1; D is possibly TRBD1 (5 bases). Trimming removed 0 bases at V and 5 bases at J, with 8 bases between. The CDR3 spans 13 residues. CDR1 is SGHDT, CDR2 YYEEEE, per germline.

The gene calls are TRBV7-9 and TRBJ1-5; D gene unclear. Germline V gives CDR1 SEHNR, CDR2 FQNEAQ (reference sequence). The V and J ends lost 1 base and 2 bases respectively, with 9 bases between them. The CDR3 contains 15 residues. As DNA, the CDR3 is TGTGCCAGCAGCTTAGGACTGTGGGGCAATCAGCCCCAGCATTTT. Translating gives CASSLGLWGNQPQHF.

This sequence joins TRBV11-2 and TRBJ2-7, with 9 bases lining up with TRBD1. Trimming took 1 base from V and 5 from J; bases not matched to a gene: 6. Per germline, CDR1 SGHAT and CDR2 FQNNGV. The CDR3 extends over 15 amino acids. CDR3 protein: CASSLVRGQGHEQYF. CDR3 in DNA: TGTGCCAGCAGCTTAGTAAGGGGACAGGGCCACGAGCAGTACTTC.

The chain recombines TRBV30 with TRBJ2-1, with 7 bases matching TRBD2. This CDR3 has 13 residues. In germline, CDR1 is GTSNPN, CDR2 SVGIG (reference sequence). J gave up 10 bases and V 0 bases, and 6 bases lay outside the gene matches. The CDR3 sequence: CAWSVQLGGEQFF. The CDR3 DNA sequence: TGTGCCTGGAGTGTACAGTTGGGGGGGGAGCAGTTCTTC.

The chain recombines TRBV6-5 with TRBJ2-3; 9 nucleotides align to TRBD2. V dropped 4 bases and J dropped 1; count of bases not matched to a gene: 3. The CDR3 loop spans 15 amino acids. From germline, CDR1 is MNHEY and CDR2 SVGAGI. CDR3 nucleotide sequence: TGTGCCAGCAGTTTAGCGGGAGAAGGCACAGATACGCAGTATTTT. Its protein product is CASSLAGEGTDTQYF.

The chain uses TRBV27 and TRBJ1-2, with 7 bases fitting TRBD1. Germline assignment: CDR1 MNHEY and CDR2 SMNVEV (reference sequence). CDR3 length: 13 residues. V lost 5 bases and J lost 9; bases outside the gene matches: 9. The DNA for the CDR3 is TGTGCCAGCAGTGTCGACAGGGTCGGTCGCTACACCTTC. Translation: CASSVDRVGRYTF.

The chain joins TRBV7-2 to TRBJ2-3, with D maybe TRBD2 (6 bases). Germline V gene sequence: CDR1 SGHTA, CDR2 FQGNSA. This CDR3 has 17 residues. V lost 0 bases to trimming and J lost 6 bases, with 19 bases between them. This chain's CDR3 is CASSLAEGLSWPDTQYF. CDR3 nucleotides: TGTGCCAGCAGCTTAGCGGAGGGGCTTTCTTGGCCCGATACGCAGTATTTT.

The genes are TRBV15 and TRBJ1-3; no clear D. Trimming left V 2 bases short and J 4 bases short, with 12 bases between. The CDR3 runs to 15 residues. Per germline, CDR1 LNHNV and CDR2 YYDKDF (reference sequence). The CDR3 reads CATSRRWASGNTIYF. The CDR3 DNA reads TGTGCCACCAGCAGAAGATGGGCATCCGGAAACACCATATATTTT. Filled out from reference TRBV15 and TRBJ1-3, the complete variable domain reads DAMVIQNPRYQVTQFGKPVTLSCSQTLNHNVMYWYQQKSSQAPKLLFHYYDKDFNNEADTPDNFQSRRPNTSFCFLDIRSPGLGDTAMYLCATSRRWASGNTIYFGEGSWLTVV.

The CDR3 loop is CASSNPQGSGSYEQYF. The CDR3, as DNA: TGTGCCAGCAGCAACCCACAGGGGTCCGGCTCCTACGAGCAGTACTTC. The chain employs TRBV7-9 and TRBJ2-7; 7 nucleotides match TRBD1. The V gene end was trimmed by 5 bases and the J gene end by 0 bases; junction bases not matched to a gene: 10. CDR3 length: 16 amino acids. CDR1 and CDR2 (germline): SEHNR, FQNEAQ (reference sequence).

In nucleotides, the CDR3 is TGCAGCGGGGGACTGTCCTACAATGAGCAGTTCTTC. Translated, it gives CSGGLSYNEQFF. The V and J genes are TRBV29-1 and TRBJ2-1, with D possibly being TRBD2 (6 bases). Germline V gene sequence: CDR1 SQVTM, CDR2 ANQGSEA. CDR3 length: 12 residues. The V end was cut by 7 bases, the J end by 1 base, with 8 bases between.

For the CDR3, the DNA is TGTGCCTGGAGTGTTGGGAGCACCCAGGCCCAGTACTTC. The encoded protein is CAWSVGSTQAQYF. The chain carries TRBV30 and TRBJ2-5; a possible D gene is TRBD2 (5 bases). V lost 0 bases and J 9 bases, leaving 14 bases between the germline ends. The V gene's germline CDR1 is GTSNPN and CDR2 SVGIG (reference sequence). The CDR3 totals 13 residues.

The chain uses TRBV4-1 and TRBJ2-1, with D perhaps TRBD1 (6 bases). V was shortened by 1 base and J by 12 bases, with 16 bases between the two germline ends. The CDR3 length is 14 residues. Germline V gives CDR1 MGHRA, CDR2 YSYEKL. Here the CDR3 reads CASSQGPSTGGQFF. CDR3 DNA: TGCGCCAGCAGCCAAGGCCCATCGACAGGTGGGCAGTTCTTC.

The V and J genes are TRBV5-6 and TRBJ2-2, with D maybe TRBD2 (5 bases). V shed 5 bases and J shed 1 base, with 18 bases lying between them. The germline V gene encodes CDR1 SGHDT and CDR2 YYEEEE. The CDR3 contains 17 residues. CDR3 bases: TGTGCCAGCAGTCGAAGACTCCAGGCGGGGAACACCGGGGAGCTGTTTTTT. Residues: CASSRRLQAGNTGELFF.

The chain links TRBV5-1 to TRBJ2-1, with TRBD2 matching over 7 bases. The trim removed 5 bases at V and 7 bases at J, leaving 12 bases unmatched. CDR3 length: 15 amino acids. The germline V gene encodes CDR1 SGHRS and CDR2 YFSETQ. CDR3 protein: CASSFMSEGLNEQFF. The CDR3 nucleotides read TGCGCCAGCAGTTTCATGTCGGAGGGACTAAATGAGCAGTTCTTC.

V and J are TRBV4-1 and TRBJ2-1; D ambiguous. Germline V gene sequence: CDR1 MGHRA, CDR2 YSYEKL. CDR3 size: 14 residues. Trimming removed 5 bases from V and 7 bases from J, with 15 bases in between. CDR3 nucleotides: TGCGCCAGCAGCGGTCTAGTAAATTTTAATGAGCAGTTCTTC. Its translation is CASSGLVNFNEQFF.

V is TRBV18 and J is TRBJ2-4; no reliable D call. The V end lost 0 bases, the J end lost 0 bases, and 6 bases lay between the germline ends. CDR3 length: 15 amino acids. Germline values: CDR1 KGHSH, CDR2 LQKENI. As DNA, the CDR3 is TGTGCCAGCTCACCACCTGGCTTAGCCAAAAACATTCAGTACTTC. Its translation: CASSPPGLAKNIQYF.

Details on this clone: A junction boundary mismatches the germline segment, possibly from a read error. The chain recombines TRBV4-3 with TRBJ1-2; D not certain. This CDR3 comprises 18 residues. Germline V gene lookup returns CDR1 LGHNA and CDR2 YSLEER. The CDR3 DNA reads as TGCGCCAGCAGCCAAGATAGCCACGCGAAGGGAGCTAACTATGGCTACTCCTTC. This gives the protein CASSQDSHAKGANYGYSF.

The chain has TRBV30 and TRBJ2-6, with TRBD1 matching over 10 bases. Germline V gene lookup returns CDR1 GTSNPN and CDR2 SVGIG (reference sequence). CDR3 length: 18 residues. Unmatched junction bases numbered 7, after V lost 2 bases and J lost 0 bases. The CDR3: CAWSPSTGGLSGANVLTF. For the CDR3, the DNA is TGTGCCTGGAGTCCATCGACAGGGGGCCTCTCTGGGGCCAACGTCCTGACTTTC.

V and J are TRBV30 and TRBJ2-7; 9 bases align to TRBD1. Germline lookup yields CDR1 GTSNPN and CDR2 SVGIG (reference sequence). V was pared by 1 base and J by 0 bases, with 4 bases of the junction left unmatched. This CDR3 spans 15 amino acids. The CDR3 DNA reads TGTGCCTGGAGTGGGGGACAGGGAATCTCCTACGAGCAGTACTTC. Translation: CAWSGGQGISYEQYF.

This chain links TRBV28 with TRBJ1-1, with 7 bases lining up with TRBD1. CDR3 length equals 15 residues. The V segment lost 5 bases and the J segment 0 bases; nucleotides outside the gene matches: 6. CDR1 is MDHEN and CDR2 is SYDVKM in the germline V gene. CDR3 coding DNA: TGTGCCAGCAGTCTTCTCGGGACAGTGAACACTGAAGCTTTCTTT. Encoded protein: CASSLLGTVNTEAFF.

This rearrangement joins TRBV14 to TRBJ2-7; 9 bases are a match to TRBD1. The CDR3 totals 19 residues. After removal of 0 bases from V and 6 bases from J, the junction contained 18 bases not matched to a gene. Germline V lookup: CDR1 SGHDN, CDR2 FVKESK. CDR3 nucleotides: TGTGCCAGCAGCCAAGATAAGTTTAGTAAGAGGACAGGGGCTTCCGAGCAGTACTTC. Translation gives CASSQDKFSKRTGASEQYF. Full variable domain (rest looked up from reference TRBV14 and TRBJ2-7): EAGVTQFPSHSVIEKGQTVTLRCDPISGHDNLYWYRRVMGKEIKFLLHFVKESKQDESGMPNNRFLAERTGGTYSTLKVQPAELEDSGVYFCASSQDKFSKRTGASEQYFGPGTRLTVT.

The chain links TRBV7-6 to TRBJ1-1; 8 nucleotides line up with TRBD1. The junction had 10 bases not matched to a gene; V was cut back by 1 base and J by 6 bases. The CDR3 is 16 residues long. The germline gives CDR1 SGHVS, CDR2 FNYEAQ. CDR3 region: CASSLDGDRRAPEAFF. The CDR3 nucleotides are TGTGCCAGCAGCTTAGATGGGGACAGGAGAGCCCCTGAAGCTTTCTTT.

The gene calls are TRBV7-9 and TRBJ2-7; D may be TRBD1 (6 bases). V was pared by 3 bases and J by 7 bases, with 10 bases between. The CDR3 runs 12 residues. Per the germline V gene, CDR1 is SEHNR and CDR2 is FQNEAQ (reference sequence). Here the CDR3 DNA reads TGTGCCAGCAGCTTCCCCGGGACAGAGCAGTACTTC. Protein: CASSFPGTEQYF.

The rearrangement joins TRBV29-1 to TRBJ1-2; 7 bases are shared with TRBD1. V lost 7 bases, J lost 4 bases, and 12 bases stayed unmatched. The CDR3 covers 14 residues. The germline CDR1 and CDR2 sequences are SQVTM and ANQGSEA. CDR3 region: CSAPEGAEVYGYTF. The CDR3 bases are TGCAGCGCCCCGGAGGGGGCAGAGGTCTATGGCTACACCTTC.

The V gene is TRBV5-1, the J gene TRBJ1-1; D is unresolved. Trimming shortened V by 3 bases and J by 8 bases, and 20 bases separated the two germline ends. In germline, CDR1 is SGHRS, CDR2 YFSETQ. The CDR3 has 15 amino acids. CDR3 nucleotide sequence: TGCGCCAGCAGCTCGACCGGAACCGCTGCGAGGGAAGCTTTCTTT. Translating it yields CASSSTGTAAREAFF. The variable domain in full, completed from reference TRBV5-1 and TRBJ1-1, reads KAGVTQTPRYLIKTRGQQVTLSCSPISGHRSVSWYQQTPGQGLQFLFEYFSETQRNKGNFPGRFSGRQFSNSRSEMNVSTLELGDSALYLCASSSTGTAAREAFFGQGTRLTVV.

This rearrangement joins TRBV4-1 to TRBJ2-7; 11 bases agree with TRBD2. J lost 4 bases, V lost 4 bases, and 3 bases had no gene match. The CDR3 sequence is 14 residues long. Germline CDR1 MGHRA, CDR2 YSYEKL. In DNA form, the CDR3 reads TGCGCCAGCAGCCTCTCTAGCGGGGGGTACGAGCAGTACTTC. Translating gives CASSLSSGGYEQYF.

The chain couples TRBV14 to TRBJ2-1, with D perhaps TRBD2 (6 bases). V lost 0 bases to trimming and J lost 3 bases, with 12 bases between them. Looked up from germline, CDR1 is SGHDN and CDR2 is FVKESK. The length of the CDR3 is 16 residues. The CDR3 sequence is CASSQDPGAVYNEQFF. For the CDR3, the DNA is TGTGCCAGCAGCCAAGATCCGGGAGCCGTCTACAATGAGCAGTTCTTC.